The clone carrying this TCR beta chain was detected many times. Its target is unknown. CDR3 length: 15 residues. V lost 5 bases and J 9 bases, leaving 17 bases between the germline ends. Germline lookup yields CDR1 SGHTA and CDR2 FQGNSA. TCRdb reprocessed the reads via MiXCR and lists one record per CDR3 protein. The table records 300,000 or so distinct CDR3 sequences, about 25% of them present only once. This sample stems from a study of T cell repertoires in cytomegalovirus infection. In the study overall: CMV infection together with matching HLA type was indicated by public TCR beta signatures. Points from the study as a whole: Dominant in the ex vivo response were TCR beta clonotypes restricted by HLA-C and specific for CMV.

The V gene is TRBV7-2, the J gene TRBJ1-6; D perhaps matches TRBD1 (5 bases). This clonotype was obtained from a human donor in good health (CMV status not recorded). Some clones in this sample may be carry-over from other donors' samples. Sample: cultured PBMCs, taken from culture after CMV antigen stimulation. CDR3: CASSPPGGRSSPLHF. The CDR3 region has the DNA TGTGCCAGCAGCCCCCCCGGGGGACGGAGTTCACCCCTCCACTTT.